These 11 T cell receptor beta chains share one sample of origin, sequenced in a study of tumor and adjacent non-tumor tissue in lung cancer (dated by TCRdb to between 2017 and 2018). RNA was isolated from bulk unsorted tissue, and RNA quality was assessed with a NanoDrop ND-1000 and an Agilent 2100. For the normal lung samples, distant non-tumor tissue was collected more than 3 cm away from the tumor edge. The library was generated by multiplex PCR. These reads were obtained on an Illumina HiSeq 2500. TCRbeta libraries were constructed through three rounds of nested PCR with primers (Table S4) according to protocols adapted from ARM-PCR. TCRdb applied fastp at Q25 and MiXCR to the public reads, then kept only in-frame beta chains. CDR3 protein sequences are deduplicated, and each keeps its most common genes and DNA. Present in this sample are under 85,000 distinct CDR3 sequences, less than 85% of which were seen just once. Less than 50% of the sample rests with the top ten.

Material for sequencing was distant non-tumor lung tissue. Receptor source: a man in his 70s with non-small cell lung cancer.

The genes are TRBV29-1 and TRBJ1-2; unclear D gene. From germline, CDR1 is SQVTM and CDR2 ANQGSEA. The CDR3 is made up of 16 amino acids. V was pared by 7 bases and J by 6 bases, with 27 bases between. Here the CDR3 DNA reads TGCAGCGCTGTTCCCTATCAATCCTCTGAAGAAGATGGCTACACCTTC. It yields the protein CSAVPYQSSEEDGYTF. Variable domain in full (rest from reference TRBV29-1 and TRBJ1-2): SAVISQKPSRDICQRGTSLTIQCQVDSQVTMMFWYRQQPGQSLTLIATANQGSEATYESGFVIDKFPISRPNLTFSTLTVSNMSPEDSSIYLCSAVPYQSSEEDGYTFGSGTRLTVV.

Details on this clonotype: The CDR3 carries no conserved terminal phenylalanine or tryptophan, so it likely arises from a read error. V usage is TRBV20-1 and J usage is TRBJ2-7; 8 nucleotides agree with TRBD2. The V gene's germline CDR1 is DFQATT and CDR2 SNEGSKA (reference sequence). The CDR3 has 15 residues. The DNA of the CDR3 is TGCAGTGTTAGAGGAGGACTAGCAGGGACCTACGAGCAGTACTTA. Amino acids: CSVRGGLAGTYEQYL.

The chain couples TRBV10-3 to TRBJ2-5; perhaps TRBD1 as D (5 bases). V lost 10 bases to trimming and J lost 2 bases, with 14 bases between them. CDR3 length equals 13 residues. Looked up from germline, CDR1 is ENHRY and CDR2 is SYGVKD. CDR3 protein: CATRQSDQETQYF. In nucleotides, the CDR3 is TGTGCCACCAGACAGTCCGATCAAGAGACCCAGTACTTC.

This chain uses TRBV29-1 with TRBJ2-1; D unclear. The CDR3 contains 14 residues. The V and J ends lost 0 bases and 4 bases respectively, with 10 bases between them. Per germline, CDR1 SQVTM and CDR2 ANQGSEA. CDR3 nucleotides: TGCAGCGTTGAAGATTTTGGTATGTACAATGAGCAGTTCTTC. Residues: CSVEDFGMYNEQFF.

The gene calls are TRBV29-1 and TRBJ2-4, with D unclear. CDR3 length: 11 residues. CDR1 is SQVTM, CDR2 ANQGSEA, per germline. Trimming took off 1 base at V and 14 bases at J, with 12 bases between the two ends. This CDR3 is CSVEVVHGEYF. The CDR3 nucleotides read TGCAGCGTTGAAGTCGTGCACGGTGAGTACTTC.

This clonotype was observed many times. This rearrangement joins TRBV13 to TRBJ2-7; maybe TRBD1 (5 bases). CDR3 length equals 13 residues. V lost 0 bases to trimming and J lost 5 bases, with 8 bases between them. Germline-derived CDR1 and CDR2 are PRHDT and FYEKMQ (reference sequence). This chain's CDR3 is CASSLGQGHEQYF. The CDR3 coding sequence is TGTGCCAGCAGCTTAGGGCAGGGCCACGAGCAGTACTTC.

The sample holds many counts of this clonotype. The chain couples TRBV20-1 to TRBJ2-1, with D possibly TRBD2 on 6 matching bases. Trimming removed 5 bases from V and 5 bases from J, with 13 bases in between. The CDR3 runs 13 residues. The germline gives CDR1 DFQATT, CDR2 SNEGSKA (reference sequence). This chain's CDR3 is CSAANGGDNEQFF. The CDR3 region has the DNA TGCAGTGCTGCTAACGGGGGAGACAATGAGCAGTTCTTC.

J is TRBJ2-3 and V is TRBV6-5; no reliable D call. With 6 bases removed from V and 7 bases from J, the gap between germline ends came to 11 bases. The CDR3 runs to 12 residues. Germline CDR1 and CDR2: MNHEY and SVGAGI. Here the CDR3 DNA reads TGTGCCAGCAGGGGCTTGTCACATACGCAGTATTTT. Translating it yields CASRGLSHTQYF.

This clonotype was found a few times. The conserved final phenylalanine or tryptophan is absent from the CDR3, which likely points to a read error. The DNA for the CDR3 is TGTGCCAGCAGCATCCGGGACAGAACCCTTAACACTGAAGCTTTCCTT. It encodes CASSIRDRTLNTEAFL. This chain joins TRBV11-3 and TRBJ1-1; TRBD1 matches 7 bases. With 5 bases clipped from V and 2 bases from J, the junction kept 11 bases outside the gene matches. Germline loops: CDR1 SGHNT, CDR2 YENEEA. The CDR3 consists of 16 residues.

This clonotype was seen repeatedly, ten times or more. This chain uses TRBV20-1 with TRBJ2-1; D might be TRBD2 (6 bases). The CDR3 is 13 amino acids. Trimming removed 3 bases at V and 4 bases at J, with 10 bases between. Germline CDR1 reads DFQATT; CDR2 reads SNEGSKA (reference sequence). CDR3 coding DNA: TGCAGTGCTAGCGGGAGTGGGTACAATGAGCAGTTCTTC. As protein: CSASGSGYNEQFF.

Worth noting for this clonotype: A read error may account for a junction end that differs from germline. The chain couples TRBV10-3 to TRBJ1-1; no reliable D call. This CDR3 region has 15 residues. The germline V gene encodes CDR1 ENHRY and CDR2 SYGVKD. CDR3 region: CAISEPQEQVIEVFF. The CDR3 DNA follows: TGTGCCATCAGTGAGCCTCAGGAGCAGGTCATTGAAGTTTTCTTT.